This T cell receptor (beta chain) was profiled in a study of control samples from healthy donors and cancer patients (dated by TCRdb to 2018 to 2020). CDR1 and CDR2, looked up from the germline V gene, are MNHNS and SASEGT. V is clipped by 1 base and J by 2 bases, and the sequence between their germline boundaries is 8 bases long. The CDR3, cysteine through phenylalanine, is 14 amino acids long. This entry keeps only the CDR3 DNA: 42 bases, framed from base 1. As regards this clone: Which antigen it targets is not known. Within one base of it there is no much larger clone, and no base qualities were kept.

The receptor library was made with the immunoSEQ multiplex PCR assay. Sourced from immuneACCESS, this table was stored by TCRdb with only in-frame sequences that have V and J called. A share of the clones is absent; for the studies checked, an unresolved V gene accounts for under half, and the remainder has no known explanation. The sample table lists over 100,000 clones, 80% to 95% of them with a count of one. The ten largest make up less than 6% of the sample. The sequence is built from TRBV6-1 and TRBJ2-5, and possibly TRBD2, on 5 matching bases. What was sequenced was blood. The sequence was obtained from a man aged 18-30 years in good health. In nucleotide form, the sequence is TGTGCCAGCAGTGAAGTTTGGACTCAAGAGACCCAGTACTTC. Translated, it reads CASSEVWTQETQYF.